This TCR beta chain was observed in a study of shared clonotypes between healthy human individuals (dated by TCRdb to the early 2020s). Concerning the study at large: The cohort included a few men and a couple of women between 18 and 49 years of age. For each donor, CD4 naive and CD4 memory were each given three plates, CD8 naive was given two plates, and CD8 memory was given one plate. To estimate repertoire size and how much clonotype sharing occurs between individuals, the study deeply sequenced the blood TCR repertoires of several healthy adults. To increase sequencing depth and limit assay-specific biases, TCR repertoire library preparation and sequencing were carried out by different laboratories using diverse techniques. Between about 0.94 and 8.9 billion PBMCs per donor were obtained by leukapheresis. Paper-wide results and their limitations: Because the study included only a small number of donors, the genetic and exposure-history diversity represented was limited. Clonotypes shared by all four sorted-subset donors showed higher generation probabilities than non-shared clonotypes. Naive subsets generally had larger estimated clonotype richness than memory subsets did. Based on pairwise subsampling, the degree of clonotype sharing among donors was expected to be affected by sequencing depth. About 4.5% of naive CD4, 3.5% of naive CD8, about 2.1% of memory CD4, and 0.35% to 0.4% of memory CD8 clonotypes were shared across a few donors. Only blood was sampled, and tissue TCR repertoires likely differ from those in blood. Rarefaction of sorted-subset datasets indicated incomplete sequencing despite the large sequencing depth.

A word on this clone: Its antigen is not yet known. Per-nucleotide qualities are absent, and no much larger clonotype sits a single base away.

Inclusive of the bounding cysteine and phenylalanine, the CDR3 is 15 residues long. Left in the record is the CDR3 DNA by itself, 45 bases read in frame from the first base. Based on the germline V gene, the CDR1 and CDR2 sequences are ENHRY and SYGVKD. V and J lose 3 bases and 5 bases, and a span of 13 bases separates them. Using the deep immunoSEQ assay, multiplex PCR amplified TCR CDR3 regions from genomic DNA. Genomic DNA extracted from each cell subset was distributed evenly over all wells of several immunoSEQ 96-well plates, and each plate served as one replicate. For sorted subsets, 200 to 250 ng genomic DNA, equal to about 30,000 T cell genomes, was loaded into each replicate PCR. Purified libraries were quantified with a Qubit 3.0 fluorometer, sized on a Bioanalyzer 2100, and re-quantified with the KAPA Library Quantification kit. A separate single-read 150-cycle Illumina NextSeq 550 flow cell was used to sequence each immunoSEQ 96-well plate. The paper's data handling went like this. Because the immunoSEQ output held only junctional sequences and lacked quality scores, the filtering could not match the filtering applied to full-length reads. To assign V/J genes and CDR3, sequences were annotated using PyIR, a Python wrapper for IgBLAST v1.9, with IMGT germline references. Reads were removed for weak V/J assignments (E-value above 1e-6), missing CDR3, stop codons, out-of-frame junctions, or ambiguous translated residues. V3J clonotypes were defined as sequences sharing an identical inferred V gene, J gene, and CDR3 amino acid sequence. Percentage overlap between repertoires was calculated by dividing the number of shared unique clonotypes by the size of the smaller repertoire. Richness of each repertoire was evaluated using RTK rarefaction, the Chao1 estimator, and Recon v2.1 estimates of unobserved clonotypes. For all TCRbeta clonotypes obtained by the gDNA method from a few donors, generation probabilities were computed with OLGA. TCRdb mirrors the immuneACCESS table, restricted to in-frame sequences. Some clones are absent from its copies; in checked studies, under half trace to an unresolved V gene, and the reason for the others is unknown. The V and J calls and the clone size are those of that table, but D and trimming were determined from the DNA. Recorded for this sample are around 1.6 million clones; approximately 98% of them occurred a single time. The top ten hold 0.4% to 0.55% of the sample.

Donors were healthy HIV-negative adults with no recently reported acute infections or vaccinations. Only Caucasian adults living in Nashville, Tennessee, USA were represented among the donors. CD4+ T cells were enriched by magnetic negative selection; naive cells were then positively selected on CD45RA, and the negative fraction formed the memory subset. After blood collection by leukapheresis, PBMCs were isolated using Ficoll-Histopaque density gradient centrifugation and then cryopreserved in the vapor phase of liquid nitrogen. Analytical flow cytometry was used to check the purity and quantity of every magnetically sorted T cell population. Genomic DNA was isolated from each sorted fraction and quantified by UV absorbance on a Nanodrop 2000c.

The receptor's source is a man younger than 40 in good health. Sequenced: naive CD4+ T cells sorted from blood. The cell subset or site label, as the study defines it: CD45RA+ positively selected. The rearranged chain carries TRBV10-3 and TRBJ1-4; matching of 5 bases hints at TRBD1 as the D gene. The CDR3 has the sequence CAISEKGLPNEKLFF. The bases are TGTGCCATCAGTGAAAAGGGGCTGCCGAATGAAAAACTGTTTTTT.